This paragraph covers one TCR beta chain sequence. Its antigen is currently unknown. Two oligonucleotides, mixed equimolar, formed the beta constant-region primer covering TRBC1 and TRBC2. Nested alpha and beta constant-region primers with the SP2 primer drove four PCR rounds on ligated cDNA. TCRdb itself ran the UMI-ligation and nested PCR reads through MiXCR, one entry per CDR3 protein. The sample shows approximately 140,000 distinct CDR3 sequences, approximately 22% of them seen only once. This sample is part of a study of naive and memory T cell subsets. Sequential positive selection took CD4 T cells first, then CD8 T cells. Study results and caveats: Clonotypes are single alpha or beta chains, not paired receptors. Especially in CD8 cells, naive repertoires contained a few larger clonotypes, possibly CD45RA-re-expressing memory cells. Activation and differentiation may alter RNA-based TCR counts.

This CDR3 is built from 17 residues. The germline gives CDR1 MNHEY, CDR2 SVGAGI. J was trimmed by 2 bases and V by 6 bases; bases with no gene match: 8. The chain couples TRBV6-5 to TRBJ1-5; TRBD1 agrees at 12 bases. The receptor was derived from a human donor in good health. Sequences were obtained from naive CD4+ T cells from blood. CDR3 nucleotides: TGTGCCAGCAGCTCAAGAGGGACAGGGGGCGGCAATCAGCCCCAGCATTTT. Translation gives CASSSRGTGGGNQPQHF.